These 29 T cell receptor beta chains were all obtained from the same sample, sequenced in a study of T-cell memory formation after mild COVID-19. Using its own MiXCR run on the 5' RACE reads, TCRdb lists one record per CDR3 protein. This sample has more than 150,000 distinct CDR3 sequences, with around a tenth found just once. Input material: PBMCs or a T cell subset sorted from them (not recorded which). All receptors come from a man between 18 and 35 years old who had mild COVID-19 (a few samples of this study predate the infection). Cell type and time point are not known.

The rearrangement uses TRBV12-5 and TRBJ1-6; D is uncertain. This CDR3 has 19 amino acids. CDR1 is LGHNT and CDR2 is FRNRAP in the germline V gene. V lost 7 bases and J lost 0, with 22 bases in between. Written as DNA, the CDR3 is TGTGCTAGTGCCCTGACCCGGGTTCTCGACGGCTCCTATAATTCACCCCTCCACTTT. Protein product: CASALTRVLDGSYNSPLHF.

The V and J genes are TRBV5-8 and TRBJ2-3; D gene uncertain. V lost 1 base and J lost 2, with 5 bases in between. The CDR3 runs 13 residues. In germline, CDR1 is SGHTS, CDR2 YDEGEE. CDR3 nucleotide sequence: TGTGCCAGCAGCTTGACCCACACAGATACGCAGTATTTT. Encoded protein: CASSLTHTDTQYF.

J is TRBJ2-5 and V is TRBV5-4; 12 nucleotides line up with TRBD1. Germline-derived CDR1 and CDR2 are SGHNT and YYREEE (reference sequence). The junction had 1 base not matched to a gene; V was cut back by 3 bases and J by 1 base. CDR3 size: 15 residues. The CDR3 DNA is TGTGCCAGCAGCTCGGGACAGGGGGCCCAAGAGACCCAGTACTTC. Residues: CASSSGQGAQETQYF.

There are a few counts of this clonotype. The chain carries TRBV6-5 and TRBJ2-2; D assignment may be TRBD1 or TRBD2 (5 bases each). Deletions cut 7 bases from V and 5 bases from J, with 14 bases between. CDR1 and CDR2 from the germline V gene are MNHEY and SVGAGI. The CDR3 covers 14 residues. CDR3 protein: CASTKLGVTGELFF. CDR3 nucleotides: TGTGCCAGCACTAAGTTGGGGGTAACCGGGGAGCTGTTTTTT.

The chain links TRBV9 to TRBJ1-5, with D maybe TRBD1 (5 bases). V lost 0 bases, J lost 0 bases, and 10 bases lay in between. This CDR3 has 16 amino acids. The germline V gene has CDR1 SGDLS and CDR2 YYNGEE. CDR3 loop: CASSVGEGNSNQPQHF. The CDR3 DNA is TGTGCCAGCAGCGTAGGAGAGGGGAATAGCAATCAGCCCCAGCATTTT. The full variable domain, in which reference TRBV9 and TRBJ1-5 provide the parts outside the CDR3, is DSGVTQTPKHLITATGQRVTLRCSPRSGDLSVYWYQQSLDQGLQFLIQYYNGEERAKGNILERFSAQQFPDLHSELNLSSLELGDSALYFCASSVGEGNSNQPQHFGDGTRLSIL.

The rearrangement uses TRBV5-1 and TRBJ2-7; 8 bases agree with TRBD1. The CDR3 is 15 amino acids. Trimming took 4 bases from V and 3 from J; bases not matched to a gene: 9. Germline V lookup: CDR1 SGHRS, CDR2 YFSETQ. The DNA of the CDR3 is TGCGCCAGCAGCGGGCCCACGGACAGGGTCTACGAGCAGTACTTC. Its translation: CASSGPTDRVYEQYF.

This clonotype has only a few counts. The chain is built from TRBV20-1 and TRBJ2-3; TRBD1 might be the D (6 bases). The germline V and J ends were trimmed by 1 base and 6 bases, with 8 bases remaining between them. The CDR3 extends over 12 amino acids. Germline-derived CDR1 and CDR2 are DFQATT and SNEGSKA (reference sequence). The CDR3 loop reads CSARGTVDTQYF. CDR3 bases: TGCAGTGCTAGAGGGACAGTGGATACGCAGTATTTT.

The chain employs TRBV5-1 and TRBJ2-3; TRBD2 is a possible D gene (6 bases). There are 14 residues in the CDR3. Deletions cut 2 bases from V and 2 bases from J, with 9 bases between. Germline V gives CDR1 SGHRS, CDR2 YFSETQ. CDR3 amino acids: CASSFSGFTDTQYF. CDR3 nucleotides: TGCGCCAGCAGCTTTAGCGGATTCACAGATACGCAGTATTTT. The full variable domain, its missing parts supplied by reference TRBV5-1 and TRBJ2-3, is KAGVTQTPRYLIKTRGQQVTLSCSPISGHRSVSWYQQTPGQGLQFLFEYFSETQRNKGNFPGRFSGRQFSNSRSEMNVSTLELGDSALYLCASSFSGFTDTQYFGPGTRLTVL.

The V gene is TRBV5-6, the J gene TRBJ2-7; D ambiguous. V shed 4 bases and J shed 3 bases, with 8 bases lying between them. The CDR3 contains 12 residues. Germline loops: CDR1 SGHDT, CDR2 YYEEEE. CDR3 protein: CASSPGRYEQYF. The CDR3 bases are TGTGCCAGCAGCCCCGGGCGCTACGAGCAGTACTTC. Based on the CDR3 plus reference TRBV5-6 and TRBJ2-7, the full variable domain is DAGVTQSPTHLIKTRGQQVTLRCSPKSGHDTVSWYQQALGQGPQFIFQYYEEEERQRGNFPDRFSGHQFPNYSSELNVNALLLGDSALYLCASSPGRYEQYFGPGTRLTVT.

This clonotype was seen more than once but under ten times. This rearrangement joins TRBV19 to TRBJ2-3; no firm D call. Germline assignment: CDR1 LNHDA and CDR2 SQIVND (reference sequence). The V gene lost 8 bases and the J gene lost 2 bases, with 11 bases spanning the gap. The CDR3 is made up of 13 amino acids. The CDR3 bases are TGTGCCAGTGGGCCCAGAAACACAGATACGCAGTATTTT. Protein: CASGPRNTDTQYF.

This clonotype was observed a handful of times. The chain links TRBV10-3 to TRBJ2-2, with D possibly called TRBD1 or TRBD2 (7 bases each). The V end was cut by 7 bases, the J end by 1 base, with 13 bases between. The CDR3 spans 15 residues. Germline CDR1 ENHRY, CDR2 SYGVKD. The DNA of the CDR3 is TGTGCCATCACCCCAGGGGGGGGGAACACCGGGGAGCTGTTTTTT. Residues: CAITPGGGNTGELFF.

The rearrangement joins TRBV11-2 to TRBJ2-3; D may be TRBD2 (6 bases). This CDR3 has 15 residues. CDR1 and CDR2 (germline): SGHAT, FQNNGV. The V end lost 5 bases, the J end lost 0 bases, and 12 bases lay between the germline ends. The CDR3 protein is CASSPAAGSTDTQYF. CDR3 DNA: TGTGCCAGCAGCCCCGCCGCGGGGAGCACAGATACGCAGTATTTT. The whole variable domain, remainder taken from reference TRBV11-2 and TRBJ2-3, is EAGVAQSPRYKIIEKRQSVAFWCNPISGHATLYWYQQILGQGPKLLIQFQNNGVVDDSQLPKDRFSAERLKGVDSTLKIQPAKLEDSAVYLCASSPAAGSTDTQYFGPGTRLTVL.

DNA for the CDR3: TGTGCCAGCAGCCACGGGACCCAATACGAGCAGTACTTC. Translating it yields CASSHGTQYEQYF. This chain links TRBV3-1 with TRBJ2-7; D might be TRBD1 or TRBD2, each matching 5 bases. The CDR3 totals 13 residues. Between the trimmed V and J ends, which lost 3 bases and 4 bases, there was a span of 10 bases. CDR1 is LGHDT, CDR2 YNNKEL, per germline (reference sequence).

In its sample, this clonotype was seen many times. V and J are TRBV6-5 and TRBJ1-5, with 9 bases fitting TRBD1. CDR1 is MNHEY, CDR2 SVGAGI, per germline. The V and J ends lost 2 bases and 5 bases, in that order; junction bases with no gene match: 4. The CDR3 covers 15 residues. CDR3: CASSYKGQGHQPQHF. CDR3 nucleotides: TGTGCCAGCAGTTACAAGGGACAGGGCCATCAGCCCCAGCATTTT.

This clonotype has more than one count but fewer than ten. The J gene is TRBJ2-2, the V gene TRBV9, with 7 bases that match TRBD1. CDR1 is SGDLS and CDR2 is YYNGEE in the germline V gene. The J segment lost 3 bases and the V segment lost 4 bases, leaving 6 bases of the junction unmatched. CDR3 length: 15 amino acids. In DNA, the CDR3 is TGTGCCAGCAGCCCCCGACAGGGCGACACCGGGGAGCTGTTTTTT. Its protein is CASSPRQGDTGELFF.

The chain couples TRBV5-4 to TRBJ1-4; possibly TRBD1 for D (5 bases). Trimming shortened V by 5 bases and J by 5 bases, and 7 bases separated the two germline ends. The germline V gene has CDR1 SGHNT and CDR2 YYREEE (reference sequence). The CDR3 is 12 amino acids. This CDR3 reads CASRTENEKLFF. The CDR3 nucleotides are TGTGCCAGCAGGACAGAGAATGAAAAACTGTTTTTT.

The rearrangement links TRBV6-2 or TRBV6-3 to TRBJ2-7, with 10 bases matching TRBD1. Germline CDR1 MNHEY, CDR2 SVGEGT. The CDR3 is 13 residues long. Trimming removed 2 bases from V and 6 bases from J; junction bases left unmatched: 1. CDR3 sequence reads: CASSYGTGVEQYF. The CDR3 DNA reads TGTGCCAGCAGTTACGGGACAGGGGTCGAGCAGTACTTC.

The rearrangement joins TRBV3-1 to TRBJ2-3; D call uncertain. Per germline, CDR1 LGHDT and CDR2 YNNKEL (reference sequence). Trimming shortened V by 0 bases and J by 5 bases, and 9 bases separated the two germline ends. The CDR3 extends over 14 amino acids. The CDR3 region is CASSQERPGDTQYF. The CDR3 nucleotides are TGTGCCAGCAGCCAAGAGAGGCCGGGAGATACGCAGTATTTT.

This clonotype was counted a few times. The V and J genes are TRBV6-1 and TRBJ2-7; D might be TRBD2 (5 bases). The CDR3 spans 14 residues. Germline-derived CDR1 and CDR2 are MNHNS and SASEGT. The V and J ends lost 8 bases and 0 bases respectively, with 14 bases between them. The CDR3: CASRASGSSYEQYV. Here the CDR3 DNA reads TGTGCCAGCCGTGCTTCGGGGAGCTCCTACGAGCAGTACGTC.

This clonotype came up many times. As DNA, the CDR3 is TGTGCCAGCAGCTCAACCCTCCCCGCGTCGCACGTAATATGGGCGCAGTATTTT. Translating gives CASSSTLPASHVIWAQYF. The rearrangement uses TRBV11-2 and TRBJ2-3; D gene unclear. The CDR3 consists of 18 residues. Trimming removed 4 bases from V and 10 bases from J, with 30 bases in between. In germline, CDR1 is SGHAT, CDR2 FQNNGV.

This clonotype has a handful of counts. This rearrangement joins TRBV4-3 to TRBJ1-2, with D uncertain. CDR1 is LGHNA, CDR2 YSLEER, per germline. The CDR3 spans 16 residues. Trimming left V 1 base short and J 4 bases short, with 16 bases between. In DNA form, the CDR3 reads TGCGCCAGCAGCCAAGGGGTAGTCGGAGACCCCTATGGCTACACCTTC. This codes for CASSQGVVGDPYGYTF.

The gene calls are TRBV9 and TRBJ2-1; TRBD2 is a possible D gene (6 bases). The CDR3 has 15 amino acids. Deletions cut 0 bases from V and 4 bases from J, with 11 bases between. Germline CDR1 SGDLS, CDR2 YYNGEE. The CDR3 DNA sequence: TGTGCCAGCAGCGTAGCAGACGGGGGATACAATGAGCAGTTCTTC. Its protein product is CASSVADGGYNEQFF.

This clonotype appeared a few times. The genes are TRBV6-2 or TRBV6-3 and TRBJ2-2; 7 bases line up with TRBD1. V dropped 4 bases and J dropped 1; count of bases not matched to a gene: 12. Looked up from germline, CDR1 is MNHEY and CDR2 is SVGEGT. The CDR3 length is 18 residues. The CDR3 DNA reads TGTGCCAGCAGTTGGGGAGTCTCCGGGACAGTGAACACCGGGGAGCTGTTTTTT. Its translation: CASSWGVSGTVNTGELFF.

The rearrangement uses TRBV25-1 and TRBJ1-2; TRBD1 matches at 10 bases. This CDR3 contains 17 residues. The germline V gene encodes CDR1 MGHDK and CDR2 SYGVNS. V shed 4 bases, J shed 4 bases, and the junction held 12 bases outside the gene matches. In nucleotides, the CDR3 is TGTGCCAGCAGTGCCCTAGGCCGGGACAGGGGCGCCTATGGCTACACCTTC. This translates into CASSALGRDRGAYGYTF.

In its sample, this clonotype was seen a few times. The chain recombines TRBV6-5 with TRBJ2-1; D unclear. This CDR3 contains 11 residues. The germline gives CDR1 MNHEY, CDR2 SVGAGI. V lost 7 bases and J lost 9, with 10 bases in between. CDR3 sequence: CASTRNREQFF. CDR3 sequence (DNA): TGTGCCAGCACCAGAAACCGTGAGCAGTTCTTC.

The genes are TRBV12-3 or TRBV12-4 and TRBJ2-7; D assignment may be TRBD1 or TRBD2 (5 bases each). The CDR3 extends over 12 amino acids. The ends were cut back, 3 bases at V and 5 bases at J, with 8 bases in the middle. The CDR3, as DNA: TGTGCCAGCAGTTTCTGGGGGAACGAGCAGTACGTC. Translation gives CASSFWGNEQYV.

The chain links TRBV12-5 to TRBJ1-2; D ambiguous. Germline V gene lookup returns CDR1 LGHNT and CDR2 FRNRAP. The length of the CDR3 is 13 residues. V lost 2 bases, J lost 6 bases, and 10 bases lay in between. The CDR3 loop is CASGLWIGHGYTF. The CDR3 DNA reads as TGTGCTAGTGGTTTGTGGATCGGGCATGGCTACACCTTC.

The chain is built from TRBV18 and TRBJ2-2; D remains unclear. This CDR3 comprises 12 residues. The V end lost 7 bases, the J end lost 3 bases, and 6 bases lay between the germline ends. From germline, CDR1 is KGHSH and CDR2 LQKENI. The CDR3 sequence is CASFTYTGELFF. In DNA, the CDR3 is TGTGCCAGCTTCACTTACACCGGGGAGCTGTTTTTT.

The V gene is TRBV18, the J gene TRBJ1-2, with TRBD1 as a possible D gene (6 bases). CDR3 length: 15 residues. The germline CDR1 and CDR2 sequences are KGHSH and LQKENI. V dropped 2 bases and J dropped 2 bases, with 12 bases sitting between them. The CDR3 region has the DNA TGTGCCAGCTCACCAACCGGACAGATGAACTATGGCTACACCTTC. Translation: CASSPTGQMNYGYTF.